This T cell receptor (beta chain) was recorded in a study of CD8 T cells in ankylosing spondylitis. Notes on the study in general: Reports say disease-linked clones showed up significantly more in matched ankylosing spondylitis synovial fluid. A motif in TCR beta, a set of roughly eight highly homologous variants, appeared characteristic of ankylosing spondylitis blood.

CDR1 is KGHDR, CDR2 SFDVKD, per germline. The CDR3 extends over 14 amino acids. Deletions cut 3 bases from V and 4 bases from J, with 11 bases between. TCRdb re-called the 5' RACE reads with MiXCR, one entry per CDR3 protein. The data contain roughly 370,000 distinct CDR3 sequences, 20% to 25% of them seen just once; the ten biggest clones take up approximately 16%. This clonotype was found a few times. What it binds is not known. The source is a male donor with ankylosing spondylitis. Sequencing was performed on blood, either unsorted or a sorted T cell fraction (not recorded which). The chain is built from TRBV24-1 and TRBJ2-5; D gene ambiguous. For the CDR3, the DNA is TGTGCCACCAGTGATCCCCGAGCCACAGAGACCCAGTACTTC. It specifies CATSDPRATETQYF.